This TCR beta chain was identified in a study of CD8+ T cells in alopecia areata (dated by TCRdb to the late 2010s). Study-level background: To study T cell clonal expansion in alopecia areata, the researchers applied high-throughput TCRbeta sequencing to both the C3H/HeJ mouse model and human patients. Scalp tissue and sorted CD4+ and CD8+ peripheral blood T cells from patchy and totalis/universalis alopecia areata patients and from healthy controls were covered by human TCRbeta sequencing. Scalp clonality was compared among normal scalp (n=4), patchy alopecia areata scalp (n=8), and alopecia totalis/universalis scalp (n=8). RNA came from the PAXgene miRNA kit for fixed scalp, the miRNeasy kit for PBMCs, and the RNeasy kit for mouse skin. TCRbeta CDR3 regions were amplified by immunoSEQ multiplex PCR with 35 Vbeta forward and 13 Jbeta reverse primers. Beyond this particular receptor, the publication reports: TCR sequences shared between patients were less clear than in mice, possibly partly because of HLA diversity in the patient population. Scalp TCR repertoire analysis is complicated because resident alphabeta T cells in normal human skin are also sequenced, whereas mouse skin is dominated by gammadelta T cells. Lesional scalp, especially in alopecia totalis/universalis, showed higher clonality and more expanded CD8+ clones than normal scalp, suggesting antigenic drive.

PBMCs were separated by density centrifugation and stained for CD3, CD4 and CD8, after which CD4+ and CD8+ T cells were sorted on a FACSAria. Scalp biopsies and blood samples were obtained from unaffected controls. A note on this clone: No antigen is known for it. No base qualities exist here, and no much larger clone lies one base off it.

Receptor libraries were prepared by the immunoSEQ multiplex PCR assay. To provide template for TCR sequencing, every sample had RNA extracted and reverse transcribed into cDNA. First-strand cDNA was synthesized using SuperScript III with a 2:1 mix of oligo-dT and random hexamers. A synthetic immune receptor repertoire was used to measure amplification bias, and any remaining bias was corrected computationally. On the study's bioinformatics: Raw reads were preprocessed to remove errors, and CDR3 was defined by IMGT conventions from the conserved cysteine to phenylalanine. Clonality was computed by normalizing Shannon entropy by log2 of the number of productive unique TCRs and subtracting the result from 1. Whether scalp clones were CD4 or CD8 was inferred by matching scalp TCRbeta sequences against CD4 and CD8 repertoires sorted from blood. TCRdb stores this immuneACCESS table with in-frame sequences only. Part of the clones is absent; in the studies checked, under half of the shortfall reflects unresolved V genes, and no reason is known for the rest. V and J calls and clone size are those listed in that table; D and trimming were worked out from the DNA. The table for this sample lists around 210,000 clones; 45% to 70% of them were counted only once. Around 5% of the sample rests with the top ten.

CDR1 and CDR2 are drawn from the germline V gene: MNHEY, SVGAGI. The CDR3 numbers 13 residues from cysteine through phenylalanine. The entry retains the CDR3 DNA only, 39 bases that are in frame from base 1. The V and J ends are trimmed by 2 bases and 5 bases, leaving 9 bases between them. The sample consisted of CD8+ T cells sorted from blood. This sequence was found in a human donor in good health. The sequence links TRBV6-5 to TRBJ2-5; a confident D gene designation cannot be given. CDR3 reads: CASSYGEMETQYF. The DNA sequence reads TGTGCCAGCAGTTACGGGGAAATGGAGACCCAGTACTTC.